This TCR beta chain was retrieved from a study of T cell repertoires in cytomegalovirus infection. Study details: Researchers turned to recently identified HLA-C-restricted CMV epitopes as well as well-studied HLA-B-restricted ones. Indicated by public TCR beta signatures were CMV infection and matching HLA type. The study, taken as a whole, reports: The ex vivo response was dominated by HLA-C-restricted CMV-specific TCR beta clonotypes.

Comments on this clonotype: The antigen remains unidentified.

TCRdb passed the reads through MiXCR, listing each CDR3 protein once. The table lists nearly 700,000 distinct CDR3 sequences, 33% of them singletons. The CDR3 is made up of 16 amino acids. J lost 2 bases, V lost 5 bases, and 4 bases had no gene match. CDR1 and CDR2 from the germline V gene are SEHNR and FQNEAQ (reference sequence). The sequence derives from a human donor in good health (CMV status not recorded). Some clones in this sample may be carry-over from other donors' samples. The sample was cultured PBMCs, taken from culture after CMV antigen stimulation. The chain recombines TRBV7-9 with TRBJ2-3, with 13 bases fitting TRBD2. CDR3 in DNA: TGTGCCAGCAGCCCGGGGACTAGCGGGGACACAGATACGCAGTATTTT. It codes for CASSPGTSGDTDTQYF.